This T cell receptor (beta chain) was retrieved from a study of T cells expressing NK-cell markers. Across the study: Sorted T-cell subsets CD3+CD56+NKG2C+, CD3+CD56+NKG2C- and CD3+CD56-NKG2C+ were TCR beta-sequenced.

The CDR3 sequence is 15 residues long. In germline, CDR1 is SGHTS, CDR2 YDEGEE. TCRdb reprocessed the 5' RACE reads; each CDR3 protein has one entry and no DNA is given. The listing records a few hundred thousand distinct CDR3 sequences. Sequencing used blood T cells: a sorted CD56 or NKG2C T cell subset, CD4+ or CD8+ T cells, or bulk PBMC T cells (not recorded which). This receptor was obtained from a man aged 18 to 69 in good health. The V gene is TRBV5-8, the J gene TRBJ1-5; TCRdb proposes TRBD1, but this gene call is untestable without DNA. The CDR3 here is CASSLEGSPGQPQHF.